This T cell receptor (beta chain) was identified in a study of cytomegalovirus exposure and HLA in healthy donors. Study results and limitations: For presence/absence analyses, sequencing depth was assumed to be roughly uniform across donors.

The study ran its PCR with 60 Vbeta and 13 Jbeta primers. Assay: immunoSEQ multiplex PCR; the TCRdb copy retains only in-frame clones and omits some. This sample has around 210,000 clones; approximately 85% occur once, and the top ten carry about 0.22%. Of note for this clone: Its antigen remains unidentified.

V lost 5 bases and J lost 1, with 11 bases in between. The CDR3 length is 14 residues. Germline V gives CDR1 MNHEY, CDR2 SMNVEV (reference sequence). The receptor comes from a girl aged 2 to 10 in good health and CMV-seronegative. The sequenced sample consisted of PBMCs. The chain couples TRBV27 to TRBJ1-1, with D unresolved. This chain's CDR3 is CASSPNRQNTEAFF. For the CDR3, the DNA is TGTGCCAGCAGTCCTAACAGACAGAACACTGAAGCTTTCTTT.